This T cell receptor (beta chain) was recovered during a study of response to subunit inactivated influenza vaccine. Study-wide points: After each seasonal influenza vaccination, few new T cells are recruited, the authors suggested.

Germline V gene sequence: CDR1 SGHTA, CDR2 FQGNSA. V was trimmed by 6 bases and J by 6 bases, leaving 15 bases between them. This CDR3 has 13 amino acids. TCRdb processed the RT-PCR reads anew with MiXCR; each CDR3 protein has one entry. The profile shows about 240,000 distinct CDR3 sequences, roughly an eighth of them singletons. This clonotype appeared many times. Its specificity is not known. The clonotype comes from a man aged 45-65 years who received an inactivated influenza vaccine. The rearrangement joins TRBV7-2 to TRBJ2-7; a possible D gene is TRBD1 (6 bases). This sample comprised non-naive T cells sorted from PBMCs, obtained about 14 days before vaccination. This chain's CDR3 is CASSLNRALEQYF. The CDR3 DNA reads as TGTGCCAGCAGTCTTAACAGGGCTCTCGAGCAGTACTTC.